This T cell receptor (beta chain) originates from a study of CD8 T cells in ankylosing spondylitis. Study results and caveats: Matched ankylosing spondylitis synovial fluid reportedly showed significant enrichment of disease-linked clones. The study identified a TCR beta motif of roughly eight highly homologous variants that appeared characteristic of ankylosing spondylitis blood. Disease-linked clones proved CD8+ and comparatively uncommon in peripheral blood.

With V trimmed by 6 bases and J by 5 bases, 5 bases remained unmatched. The CDR3 is 15 amino acids. This clonotype showed up just a few times. Antigen: not known. TCRdb reprocessed the 5' RACE reads via MiXCR and lists one record per CDR3 protein. The sample holds about 130,000 distinct CDR3 sequences, roughly an eighth seen once. The source material was blood, either unsorted or a sorted T cell fraction (not recorded which). The sequence was collected from a female donor with ankylosing spondylitis or in good health (not recorded which). The V and J genes are TRBV12-3 or TRBV12-4 and TRBJ2-4, with TRBD2 identical over 12 bases. The CDR3 DNA reads TGTGCCAGCAGAGGACTAGCGGGACTAGAAAACATTCAGTACTTC. Translation: CASRGLAGLENIQYF.